This entry concerns a single T cell receptor (beta chain). The sample comes from a study of shared T cell receptors in the human thymus. Using immunoSEQ multiplex PCR, the repertoire was profiled, and TCRdb retains in-frame clones only, with some absent. The table shows 640,000 or so clones, with around 87% occurring only once. Germline V gives CDR1 SGDLS, CDR2 YYNGEE. The CDR3 is 17 amino acids. J gave up 0 bases and V 4 bases, and 11 bases lay outside the gene matches. These sequences were also reported in another study, on human thymus T cells. That publication notes: Healthy Finnish infants undergoing corrective surgery for congenital heart defects were used as donors. Thymic tissue was derived from resections collected during corrective heart surgery. What appeared biased in thymic and blood repertoires was the usage of V and J genes. Related research found strongly overlapping thymic repertoires in unrelated individuals.

The receptor's source is a boy under three years old with a congenital heart defect. Sequencing was done on a sample of thymocytes. The chain uses TRBV9 and TRBJ1-1; 8 bases are shared with TRBD1. Here the CDR3 reads CASSPTTGDAMNTEAFF. The CDR3 bases are TGTGCCAGCAGCCCTACGACAGGGGATGCGATGAACACTGAAGCTTTCTTT. Filled out from reference TRBV9 and TRBJ1-1, the complete variable domain reads DSGVTQTPKHLITATGQRVTLRCSPRSGDLSVYWYQQSLDQGLQFLIQYYNGEERAKGNILERFSAQQFPDLHSELNLSSLELGDSALYFCASSPTTGDAMNTEAFFGQGTRLTVV.